This T cell receptor beta chain was recovered during a study of CD8 T cells in Susac syndrome. RNA in amounts of about 0.5 to 1 ug was reverse transcribed with random hexamers. TCRdb re-analysed the immunoSEQ multiplex PCR reads in MiXCR, keeping a single row per CDR3 protein. Of some 96,000 distinct CDR3 sequences listed, around 94% were seen once; the top ten hold about 0.3%. The CDR3 is 14 amino acids. Germline assignment: CDR1 DFQATT and CDR2 SNEGSKA (reference sequence). The V end was cut by 4 bases, the J end by 2 bases, with 15 bases between. The gene calls are TRBV20-1 and TRBJ2-7; tentatively, D is TRBD2 (6 bases). Sequenced material: CD4+ T cells from PBMCs. This TCR was sampled from a human donor with Susac syndrome. The CDR3 loop is CSANPPGTAYEQYF. The CDR3 DNA sequence: TGCAGTGCTAATCCCCCGGGGACTGCCTACGAGCAGTACTTC.